A single T cell receptor (beta chain) is shown here with its context. Its antigen is not known. Amplification used 52 TRBV primers and 13 TRBJ primers. Assay: immunoSEQ multiplex PCR; the TCRdb copy retains only in-frame clones and omits some. The top ten hold about 2.4% of the sample, which has about 35,000 clones, around nine tenths seen once. This entry belongs to a study of regulatory T cells. Notes on the study in general: Hydrophobic residues at CDR3 positions 6 and 7 were enriched in conventional CD4+ T cells of CD3G-deficient patients. Skewed V and J usage and few unique V-J pairs marked patient repertoires, most in Tregs.

CD4+ cells were sorted into CD25-high CD127-low regulatory cells and CD25-low CD127-high conventional cells. This clonotype originated in a young adult with CD3G deficiency. The sequenced material came from conventional CD4+ T cells sorted from blood.

This chain's CDR3 is CASSFGGASYGYTF. The CDR3 coding sequence is TGTGCCAGCAGTTTTGGGGGGGCGAGCTATGGCTACACCTTC. The rearrangement uses TRBV28 and TRBJ1-2; the D gene is possibly TRBD1 (6 bases). Germline V gene sequence: CDR1 MDHEN, CDR2 SYDVKM. Trimming pared 3 bases from V and 4 bases from J, leaving 12 bases between. The CDR3 consists of 14 residues.